This T cell receptor (beta chain) was profiled in a study of T cells in Graves' hyperthyroidism and ophthalmopathy. Study findings and constraints: A model built on 13 V-J features separated ophthalmopathy from stable hyperthyroidism.

Researchers took RNA transcripts and amplified the TCR beta CDR3 regions from them. During a first-round RT-PCR of the TCR CDR3, the HTBI primer set was used. TCRdb re-called the multiplex PCR reads with MiXCR, one entry per CDR3 protein. The table shows some 530,000 distinct CDR3 sequences, with approximately 22% occurring only once. The cohort's ophthalmopathy patients, a group with duration under 3 months, had a Clinical Activity Score of at least 3 and a NOSPECS grade of at least 4. To note about this clonotype: Its antigen is as yet unknown.

Material: blood. The sequence was collected from a woman in her 70s with Graves' ophthalmopathy.

The CDR3, as DNA: TGTGCCAGCACCTCTGGGGCCAACGTCCTGACTTTC. It translates to CASTSGANVLTF. The rearrangement joins TRBV7-2 to TRBJ2-6; no clear D. Between the trimmed V and J ends, which lost 7 bases and 0 bases, there was a span of 1 base. The CDR3 has 12 residues. Germline CDR1 reads SGHTA; CDR2 reads FQGNSA.